These 22 T cell receptor beta chains share one sample of origin, sequenced in a study of blood T cell repertoires in COVID-19. Libraries were prepared by immunoSEQ multiplex PCR; TCRdb keeps only in-frame clonotypes and omits some of them. This sample yields some 280,000 clones, of which just over 85% are seen a single time; around 2.9% belongs to the top ten. The sequenced material came from peripheral blood. The receptors stem from a woman aged 30 to 39 with active or convalescent COVID-19.

The chain employs TRBV5-1 and TRBJ2-2, with D possibly being TRBD1 (5 bases). The V and J ends lost 6 bases and 3 bases respectively, with 18 bases between them. Looked up from germline, CDR1 is SGHRS and CDR2 is YFSETQ. The CDR3 runs 16 residues. For the CDR3, the DNA is TGCGCCAGCAAGGACGAAAAAACAGGAGACACCGGGGAGCTGTTTTTT. Its translation is CASKDEKTGDTGELFF.

V is TRBV14 and J is TRBJ1-6; D is unresolved. Trimming left V 1 base short and J 7 bases short, with 8 bases between. From germline, CDR1 is SGHDN and CDR2 FVKESK. The CDR3 has 14 residues. The CDR3: CASSQVRGNSPLHF. As DNA, the CDR3 is TGTGCCAGCAGCCAAGTCCGCGGGAATTCACCCCTCCACTTT. The variable domain in full, completed from reference TRBV14 and TRBJ1-6, reads EAGVTQFPSHSVIEKGQTVTLRCDPISGHDNLYWYRRVMGKEIKFLLHFVKESKQDESGMPNNRFLAERTGGTYSTLKVQPAELEDSGVYFCASSQVRGNSPLHFGNGTRLTVT.

The rearrangement uses TRBV14 and TRBJ2-7; D possibly corresponds to TRBD1 (6 bases). Germline-derived CDR1 and CDR2 are SGHDN and FVKESK. The V end lost 2 bases, the J end lost 4 bases, and 15 bases lay between the germline ends. The length of the CDR3 is 15 residues. For the CDR3, the DNA is TGTGCCAGCAGCCAAAAACCGACAGGTCCTTACGAGCAGTACTTC. As protein: CASSQKPTGPYEQYF.

The CDR3 spells CASSQQAGRGGETQYF. In DNA form, the CDR3 reads TGTGCCAGCAGCCAACAAGCGGGACGGGGGGGAGAGACCCAGTACTTC. This sequence joins TRBV3-1 (or the pseudogene TRBV3-2) and TRBJ2-5; 8 nucleotides agree with TRBD2. From germline, CDR1 is LGHDT and CDR2 YNNKEL (reference sequence). The J segment lost 4 bases and the V segment lost 2 bases, leaving 9 bases of the junction unmatched. The CDR3 totals 16 residues.

The gene calls are TRBV4-2 and TRBJ2-7, with 7 bases identical to TRBD2. The CDR3 loop spans 17 amino acids. CDR1 LGHNA and CDR2 YNFKEQ come from the germline V gene. V lost 1 base and J lost 3; bases outside the gene matches: 12. CDR3 sequence reads: CASSQVVCRLADYEQYF. The DNA of the CDR3 is TGTGCCAGCAGCCAAGTGGTGTGTCGGCTAGCGGACTACGAGCAGTACTTC.

This sequence joins TRBV6-6 and TRBJ2-7, with a possible D match to TRBD1 (6 bases). V dropped 4 bases and J dropped 0 bases, with 10 bases sitting between them. This CDR3 contains 14 residues. Germline V CDR1 and CDR2: MNHNY, SVGAGI (reference sequence). CDR3 DNA: TGTGCCAGCAGTTTGGGGGCCTACTCCTACGAGCAGTACTTC. Translated: CASSLGAYSYEQYF.

The genes are TRBV28 and TRBJ2-5; 8 positions match TRBD2. The CDR3 is 15 amino acids. Germline CDR1 MDHEN, CDR2 SYDVKM. With V trimmed by 8 bases and J by 7 bases, 15 bases remained unmatched. Here the CDR3 reads CASEGSGAEGGTQYF. The CDR3, as DNA: TGTGCCAGCGAGGGTAGCGGGGCCGAGGGGGGGACCCAGTACTTC.

The rearrangement joins TRBV7-9 to TRBJ1-1; D perhaps matches TRBD1 (5 bases). Trimming removed 3 bases from V and 1 base from J, with 12 bases in between. This CDR3 has 15 residues. From germline, CDR1 is SEHNR and CDR2 FQNEAQ (reference sequence). The CDR3 sequence: CASSFTQDPNTEAFF. The CDR3, as DNA: TGTGCCAGCAGCTTCACACAGGACCCGAACACTGAAGCTTTCTTT.

The chain links TRBV6-2 or TRBV6-3 to TRBJ2-7; 8 bases are a match to TRBD1. Looked up from germline, CDR1 is MNHEY and CDR2 is SVGEGT. V shed 6 bases, J shed 4 bases, and the junction held 2 bases outside the gene matches. The length of the CDR3 is 12 residues. The CDR3 reads CASSQGAYEQYF. CDR3 sequence (DNA): TGTGCCAGCAGCCAGGGGGCTTACGAGCAGTACTTC.

The count of this clone is one. The chain is built from TRBV28 and TRBJ2-3; D may be TRBD2 (6 bases). The CDR3 consists of 15 residues. Trimming removed 8 bases at V and 0 bases at J, with 15 bases between. Germline CDR1 reads MDHEN; CDR2 reads SYDVKM. CDR3 loop: CASHTLALSTDTQYF. CDR3 DNA: TGTGCCAGCCATACCCTAGCGCTGAGCACAGATACGCAGTATTTT.

The chain recombines TRBV6-1 with TRBJ2-3; TRBD1 matches 8 bases. Germline V gene data show CDR1 as MNHNS and CDR2 as SASEGT. The CDR3 consists of 15 residues. Losses at the gene ends were 3 bases for V and 3 bases for J; bases not matched to a gene: 5. CDR3 sequence (DNA): TGTGCCAGCAGTGACCGACAGGGGAGGACAGATACGCAGTATTTT. As protein: CASSDRQGRTDTQYF.

The chain uses TRBV7-8 and TRBJ2-4; a weak D match, TRBD2 (6 bases). Germline V CDR1 and CDR2: SGHVS, FQNEAQ. V gave up 4 bases and J gave up 9 bases, with 13 bases separating them. The CDR3 runs to 13 residues. The CDR3 DNA reads TGTGCCAGCAGCTCTCTAGCGCAGAGCATTCAGTACTTC. As protein: CASSSLAQSIQYF.

The chain employs TRBV30 and TRBJ1-3, with D unclear. CDR1 and CDR2 from the germline V gene are GTSNPN and SVGIG (reference sequence). V was clipped by 0 bases and J by 0 bases, with 6 bases between them. The CDR3 is made up of 14 amino acids. The CDR3: CAWSVTYSGNTIYF. The CDR3 region has the DNA TGTGCCTGGAGTGTAACCTACTCTGGAAACACCATATATTTT. The full variable domain, completed using reference TRBV30 and TRBJ1-3, is SQTIHQWPATLVQPVGSPLSLECTVEGTSNPNLYWYRQAAGRGLQLLFYSVGIGQISSEVPQNLSASRPQDRQFILSSKKLLLSDSGFYLCAWSVTYSGNTIYFGEGSWLTVV.

In this sample, this clone turned up a few times. The V gene is TRBV28, the J gene TRBJ1-2; D is ambiguous. V gave up 3 bases and J gave up 0 bases, with 11 bases separating them. The CDR3 consists of 15 residues. The V gene's germline CDR1 is MDHEN and CDR2 SYDVKM. The CDR3, as DNA: TGTGCCAGCAGTTTGGAGGGTGGTCCTAACTATGGCTACACCTTC. Amino acids: CASSLEGGPNYGYTF.

This chain links TRBV29-1 with TRBJ2-7; possible D gene TRBD2, 6 bases. V gave up 5 bases and J gave up 5 bases, with 16 bases separating them. This CDR3 contains 13 residues. CDR1 SQVTM and CDR2 ANQGSEA come from the germline V gene. The CDR3 loop reads CSVSGLLIHEQYF. CDR3 DNA sequence: TGCAGCGTTTCGGGACTTCTGATTCACGAGCAGTACTTC.

The chain links TRBV20-1 to TRBJ2-7, with 12 bases aligning to TRBD2. The CDR3 has 16 residues. The J segment lost 0 bases and the V segment lost 3 bases, leaving 6 bases of the junction unmatched. Germline V gene sequence: CDR1 DFQATT, CDR2 SNEGSKA (reference sequence). The CDR3 nucleotides are TGCAGTGCTAGTGGACTAGCGGGGAGAAGCTCCTACGAGCAGTACTTC. It specifies CSASGLAGRSSYEQYF.

The V and J genes are TRBV28 and TRBJ2-3; D ambiguous. V lost 3 bases to trimming and J lost 4 bases, with 11 bases between them. CDR1 is MDHEN, CDR2 SYDVKM, per germline. CDR3 length: 14 residues. Written as DNA, the CDR3 is TGTGCCAGCAGTTTGACACCCGCAGCAGATACGCAGTATTTT. Amino acids: CASSLTPAADTQYF. The full variable domain, with the rest looked up from reference TRBV28 and TRBJ2-3, is DVKVTQSSRYLVKRTGEKVFLECVQDMDHENMFWYRQDPGLGLRLIYFSYDVKMKEKGDIPEGYSVSREKKERFSLILESASTNQTSMYLCASSLTPAADTQYFGPGTRLTVL.

The rearrangement uses TRBV2 and TRBJ1-2; tentative D call: TRBD1 (6 bases). V was shortened by 3 bases and J by 3 bases, with 11 bases between the two germline ends. This CDR3 has 14 amino acids. The germline V gene encodes CDR1 SNHLY and CDR2 FYNNEI. The CDR3 DNA reads TGTGCCAGCAGTGAGGGGGGGGCGGACTATGGCTACACCTTC. Its protein product is CASSEGGADYGYTF.

CDR3 in amino acids: CASSLDRRVKQYF. Here the CDR3 DNA reads TGTGCCAGCAGCTTAGATCGGCGGGTAAAGCAGTACTTC. The chain couples TRBV11-2 to TRBJ2-7, with D tentatively TRBD2 (5 bases). The V end lost 0 bases, the J end lost 8 bases, and 11 bases lay between the germline ends. Germline loops: CDR1 SGHAT, CDR2 FQNNGV. The CDR3 runs to 13 residues.

The V and J genes are TRBV28 and TRBJ1-2; TRBD1 agrees at 9 bases. Germline V gene sequence: CDR1 MDHEN, CDR2 SYDVKM. With V trimmed by 7 bases and J by 3 bases, 12 bases remained unmatched. This CDR3 spans 16 amino acids. The CDR3 spells CASNQSGTGLYYGYTF. The CDR3 DNA reads as TGTGCCAGCAACCAATCCGGGACAGGGTTATACTATGGCTACACCTTC.

V usage is TRBV27 and J usage is TRBJ1-2; 7 bases are shared with TRBD1. J lost 4 bases, V lost 7 bases, and 12 bases had no gene match. Germline CDR1 is MNHEY and CDR2 is SMNVEV (reference sequence). This CDR3 has 15 residues. The DNA of the CDR3 is TGTGCCAGCACCTCCGATAGACAGGGTAGCTATGGCTACACCTTC. Residues: CASTSDRQGSYGYTF.

The chain couples TRBV27 to TRBJ1-6; 9 bases are shared with TRBD1. The germline V gene has CDR1 MNHEY and CDR2 SMNVEV (reference sequence). J gave up 0 bases and V 2 bases, and 5 bases lay outside the gene matches. This CDR3 has 18 amino acids. The CDR3 is CASSLRDRVGSYNSPLHF. The CDR3 region has the DNA TGTGCCAGCAGTTTAAGGGACAGGGTGGGCTCCTATAATTCACCCCTCCACTTT.